This entry concerns a single T cell receptor beta chain. The sample is drawn from a study of identical twins. It was template switching that added a universal primer site, and there were unique molecular identifiers on the cDNA. TCRdb redid the calling of the 5' RACE reads with MiXCR, one entry per CDR3 protein. The data show 500,000 to 650,000 distinct CDR3 sequences, approximately 20% seen once. CDR3 length equals 16 residues. Trimming left V 3 bases short and J 1 base short, with 13 bases between. This sample was also put to use in a study of yellow fever vaccine responses in identical twins.

The sequence was obtained from a woman between 18 and 29 years old in good health. Sequenced material: CD4+ T cells sorted from blood. This rearrangement joins TRBV12-3 or TRBV12-4 to TRBJ1-3; D gene uncertain. The CDR3: CASSFAGIWSGNTIYF. CDR3 in DNA: TGTGCCAGCAGTTTCGCAGGAATATGGTCTGGAAACACCATATATTTT.